Sequencing of this T cell receptor beta chain was carried out in a study of blood T cell repertoires in COVID-19. Study information: COVID-19 samples from acute and convalescent phases originated in the United States, Italy and Spain. The analysed material was cDNA or gDNA that came from T cells, B-cell-depleted T cells, or PBMCs.

Patients from Seattle were sampled longitudinally, starting during active infection. V was clipped by 4 bases and J by 3 bases, with 11 bases between them. There are 14 residues in the CDR3. CDR1 is KGHDR and CDR2 is SFDVKD in the germline V gene. In the original processing: Nucleated cell counts were estimated from reference gene primer amplification. The protocol was immunoSEQ multiplex PCR, while the TCRdb copy is restricted to in-frame clones and leaves out a portion. Clone size and the V and J calls come from that table; the DNA yielded D and trimming. The sample lists about 360,000 clones; 75% to 90% were seen once.

This TCR was sampled from a woman aged 60 to 75 with COVID-19, enrolled during active disease. Sequenced sample: peripheral blood. V usage is TRBV24-1 and J usage is TRBJ1-2; D gene unclear. CDR3 sequence: CATSDMNSDYGYTF. CDR3 sequence (DNA): TGTGCCACCAGTGACATGAACTCCGACTATGGCTACACCTTC.